This TCR beta chain derives from a study of shared clonotypes between healthy human individuals. In the original analysis: Quality scores were absent from the junction-only immunoSEQ sequences, so filtering differed. Using immunoSEQ multiplex PCR, the repertoire was profiled, and TCRdb retains in-frame clones only, with some absent. V, J and clone size reflect that table, while D and trimming were determined from the DNA. This table holds around 500,000 clones, approximately 79% found once. Per the germline V gene, CDR1 is MNHEY and CDR2 is SVGAGI. The CDR3 has 13 amino acids. Deletions cut 6 bases from V and 9 bases from J, with 15 bases between.

The specimen sequenced was PBMCs. The sequence was collected from a middle-aged woman in good health. Some clones in this sample may be carry-over from other donors' samples. The chain carries TRBV6-5 and TRBJ2-1; tentatively, D is TRBD1 (6 bases). The CDR3, as DNA: TGTGCCAGCAGCCCATACAGGGCGGGTGAGCAGTTCTTC. Protein product: CASSPYRAGEQFF.